A single sample gave rise to the 26 T cell receptor beta chains below, sequenced in a study of blood T cell repertoires in COVID-19. Sequenced by immunoSEQ multiplex PCR; TCRdb stores in-frame clones only, minus some. The sample holds roughly 49,000 clones, around 83% seen once. Source material: peripheral blood. These receptors all come from a woman of 80 years or more with acute or convalescent COVID-19.

This clone was counted once. The chain has TRBV11-1 and TRBJ2-1, with 7 bases fitting TRBD2. CDR3 length equals 15 residues. Germline CDR1 and CDR2: SGHAT and FQDESV (reference sequence). V trimming: 6 bases; J trimming: 4 bases; junction bases outside the gene matches: 9. In nucleotides, the CDR3 is TGTGCCAGCAGACAAGCGGGGTCGTGGTACAATGAGCAGTTCTTC. It specifies CASRQAGSWYNEQFF.

This rearrangement joins TRBV5-5 to TRBJ1-2, with a weak D call TRBD1 (5 bases). This CDR3 spans 18 amino acids. Between the trimmed V and J ends, which lost 4 bases and 2 bases, there was a span of 24 bases. CDR1 is SGHKS and CDR2 is YYEKEE in the germline V gene (reference sequence). Written as DNA, the CDR3 is TGTGCCAGCAGCCGGGGTGGCGGGGCTGTCAGGGCCAACTATGGCTACACCTTC. It yields the protein CASSRGGGAVRANYGYTF.

This chain uses TRBV7-9 with TRBJ1-1, with a possible D match to TRBD1 (6 bases). Germline CDR1 SEHNR, CDR2 FQNEAQ (reference sequence). The CDR3 length is 14 residues. The V end lost 5 bases, the J end lost 1 base, and 11 bases lay between the germline ends. The CDR3 bases are TGTGCCAGCAGCGCTGGACAGACGAACACTGAAGCTTTCTTT. Encoded protein: CASSAGQTNTEAFF.

The V and J genes are TRBV12-3 or TRBV12-4 and TRBJ1-2, with D tentatively TRBD1 (6 bases). The V end was cut by 5 bases, the J end by 7 bases, with 8 bases between. The CDR3 is 11 residues long. The CDR3 loop reads CASSLGAGYTF. In DNA, the CDR3 is TGTGCCAGCAGTCTGGGGGCTGGCTACACCTTC.

The J gene is TRBJ2-2, the V gene TRBV10-1, with unresolved D. Per germline, CDR1 WNHNN and CDR2 SYGVQD (reference sequence). The CDR3 consists of 19 residues. V was shortened by 4 bases and J by 3 bases, with 24 bases between the two germline ends. The CDR3 region has the DNA TGCGCCAGCAGTGGCCCTCTAAGGCAGGCACCTTTTGACACCGGGGAGCTGTTTTTT. It yields the protein CASSGPLRQAPFDTGELFF.

This clone came up a few times. The chain uses TRBV19 and TRBJ2-1; 9 bases fit TRBD2. The CDR3 loop spans 14 amino acids. V lost 5 bases to trimming and J lost 8 bases; unmatched junction nucleotides: 7. Germline values: CDR1 LNHDA, CDR2 SQIVND (reference sequence). CDR3 in amino acids: CASSARLAAHEQFF. In DNA, the CDR3 is TGTGCCAGTAGTGCTCGACTAGCGGCCCATGAGCAGTTCTTC.

V gene TRBV5-1 combines with J gene TRBJ1-4; 7 bases align to TRBD1. Per the germline V gene, CDR1 is SGHRS and CDR2 is YFSETQ. This CDR3 comprises 15 residues. V shed 4 bases and J 1 base; nucleotides not matched to a gene: 4. CDR3 bases: TGCGCCAGCAGCCCGGACAGGTTAACTAATGAAAAACTGTTTTTT. Its protein product is CASSPDRLTNEKLFF.

The gene calls are TRBV15 and TRBJ2-1; 14 bases are a match to TRBD2. CDR3 length: 18 residues. CDR1 and CDR2 (germline): LNHNV, YYDKDF (reference sequence). V shed 0 bases and J 4 bases; nucleotides not matched to a gene: 5. The CDR3 sequence: CATSRDPGTSGGYNEQFF. The CDR3 DNA reads TGTGCCACCAGCAGAGATCCCGGGACTAGCGGGGGTTACAATGAGCAGTTCTTC. Combining the CDR3 with reference TRBV15 and TRBJ2-1 gives the whole variable domain DAMVIQNPRYQVTQFGKPVTLSCSQTLNHNVMYWYQQKSSQAPKLLFHYYDKDFNNEADTPDNFQSRRPNTSFCFLDIRSPGLGDTAMYLCATSRDPGTSGGYNEQFFGPGTRLTVL.

The rearrangement joins TRBV30 to TRBJ1-4, with TRBD1 as a possible D gene (5 bases). This CDR3 spans 14 amino acids. CDR1 is GTSNPN and CDR2 is SVGIG in the germline V gene (reference sequence). V lost 4 bases to trimming and J lost 7 bases, with 16 bases between them. CDR3: CAWNLGQESEKLFF. Written as DNA, the CDR3 is TGTGCCTGGAACTTGGGGCAGGAGTCTGAAAAACTGTTTTTT. Full variable domain (missing parts from reference TRBV30 and TRBJ1-4): SQTIHQWPATLVQPVGSPLSLECTVEGTSNPNLYWYRQAAGRGLQLLFYSVGIGQISSEVPQNLSASRPQDRQFILSSKKLLLSDSGFYLCAWNLGQESEKLFFGSGTQLSVL.

V usage is TRBV7-2 and J usage is TRBJ1-5; D uncertain. This CDR3 is built from 13 residues. From germline, CDR1 is SGHTA and CDR2 FQGNSA. Trimming shortened V by 4 bases and J by 9 bases, and 13 bases separated the two germline ends. This CDR3 reads CASSSETLRPQHF. CDR3 bases: TGTGCCAGCAGCTCGGAGACCCTGAGGCCCCAGCATTTT.

V is TRBV18 and J is TRBJ1-2, with 8 positions matching TRBD1. Germline V gene sequence: CDR1 KGHSH, CDR2 LQKENI. The CDR3 runs to 14 residues. The ends lost 4 bases at V and 9 bases at J; junction bases unmatched: 10. The CDR3 region is CASSQTGGEDSYTF. DNA for the CDR3: TGTGCCAGCTCACAAACAGGGGGAGAGGATAGCTACACCTTC. The whole variable domain, filled in from reference TRBV18 and TRBJ1-2, reads NAGVMQNPRHLVRRRGQEARLRCSPMKGHSHVYWYRQLPEEGLKFMVYLQKENIIDESGMPKERFSAEFPKEGPSILRIQQVVRGDSAAYFCASSQTGGEDSYTFGSGTRLTVV.

This clone appeared a few times. The V and J genes are TRBV27 and TRBJ1-2; tentatively, D is TRBD1 (5 bases). This CDR3 region has 13 residues. Germline assignment: CDR1 MNHEY and CDR2 SMNVEV (reference sequence). The V gene lost 2 bases and the J gene lost 6 bases, with 10 bases spanning the gap. CDR3 residues: CASSLAGTNGYTF. CDR3 in DNA: TGTGCCAGCAGTTTAGCGGGGACCAATGGCTACACCTTC.

The chain recombines TRBV5-5 with TRBJ1-2; TRBD1 aligns across 8 bases. The CDR3 is 14 residues long. Trimming removed 4 bases from V and 3 bases from J; junction bases left unmatched: 5. The germline gives CDR1 SGHKS, CDR2 YYEKEE (reference sequence). The CDR3 DNA reads TGTGCCAGCAGCATGACAGGGGCAGACTATGGCTACACCTTC. It is translated as CASSMTGADYGYTF.

J is TRBJ2-7 and V is TRBV12-5; 8 bases match TRBD1. The CDR3 extends over 16 amino acids. The ends lost 6 bases at V and 0 bases at J; junction bases unmatched: 10. Germline loops: CDR1 LGHNT, CDR2 FRNRAP. The CDR3 coding sequence is TGTGCTAGTGGCACCACTACAGGGGGACTCTCCTACGAGCAGTACTTC. Amino acids: CASGTTTGGLSYEQYF.

This chain joins TRBV5-1 and TRBJ2-1; the match to TRBD2 covers 10 bases. Trimming cost V 7 bases and J 8 bases; bases outside gene matches: 12. The germline gives CDR1 SGHRS, CDR2 YFSETQ. This CDR3 comprises 15 residues. CDR3 sequence: CASHPRLAGEDEQFF. In DNA, the CDR3 is TGCGCCAGCCACCCCCGGCTAGCGGGGGAAGATGAGCAGTTCTTC.

This clone turned up a few times. The rearrangement joins TRBV23-1 to TRBJ1-1; TRBD1 is a possible D gene (6 bases). TRBV23-1 is labeled an ORF, and its function is uncertain. The CDR3 sequence is 16 residues long. V shed 2 bases and J shed 5 bases, with 18 bases lying between them. DNA for the CDR3: TGCGCCAGCAGTCAACCCCCAACAGGGCCTAAAACTGAAGCTTTCTTT. Translated, it gives CASSQPPTGPKTEAFF.

This clone was seen just once. The rearrangement joins TRBV10-1 to TRBJ2-5; tentatively, D is TRBD1 (7 bases). The V end was cut by 9 bases, the J end by 5 bases, with 19 bases between. Germline CDR1 reads WNHNN; CDR2 reads SYGVQD (reference sequence). This CDR3 is 14 amino acids long. In DNA, the CDR3 is TGCGCCAGAGAGTGCAGGGGGGCCATGGAGACCCAGTACTTC. Translating gives CARECRGAMETQYF.

The chain is built from TRBV6-6 and TRBJ2-1, with 7 positions matching TRBD1. V shed 2 bases and J 5 bases; nucleotides not matched to a gene: 9. Germline CDR1 reads MNHNY; CDR2 reads SVGAGI (reference sequence). The CDR3 length is 16 residues. The DNA of the CDR3 is TGTGCCAGCAGTTACGGTCCAGGGGGTAAGGACAATGAGCAGTTCTTC. Translated, it gives CASSYGPGGKDNEQFF.

The chain employs TRBV11-2 and TRBJ2-5; 9 bases line up with TRBD2. V gave up 1 base and J gave up 2 bases; unmatched junction bases: 2. This CDR3 is built from 15 residues. The V gene's germline CDR1 is SGHAT and CDR2 FQNNGV. CDR3 sequence (DNA): TGTGCCAGCAGCTTAGGCGGGGGGGGACAAGAGACCCAGTACTTC. It is translated as CASSLGGGGQETQYF.

This sequence joins TRBV12-3 or TRBV12-4 and TRBJ2-2; unclear D gene. The CDR3 sequence is 12 residues long. The V end was cut by 8 bases, the J end by 0 bases, with 4 bases between. The CDR3 bases are TGTGCCAGCCATCCGAACACCGGGGAGCTGTTTTTT. It encodes CASHPNTGELFF.

The chain combines TRBV7-2 with TRBJ2-1; possible D gene TRBD1, 5 bases. V gave up 2 bases and J gave up 8 bases, with 10 bases separating them. This CDR3 comprises 13 residues. Germline CDR1 and CDR2: SGHTA and FQGNSA. CDR3 sequence reads: CASSLPSGHEQFF. CDR3 coding DNA: TGTGCCAGCAGCTTACCCTCAGGGCATGAGCAGTTCTTC.

The chain recombines TRBV14 with TRBJ2-7, with 8 bases identical to TRBD1. The CDR3 spans 15 residues. J was trimmed by 1 base and V by 4 bases; bases with no gene match: 6. The germline V gene encodes CDR1 SGHDN and CDR2 FVKESK. CDR3 DNA: TGTGCCAGCAGCCCGAACAGGGGGATTTCCTACGAGCAGTACTTC. Its translation: CASSPNRGISYEQYF.

V is TRBV7-9 and J is TRBJ2-2; TRBD1 matches 8 bases. The J segment lost 0 bases and the V segment lost 10 bases, leaving 7 bases of the junction unmatched. This CDR3 is 15 amino acids long. Germline V gives CDR1 SEHNR, CDR2 FQNEAQ (reference sequence). CDR3 amino acids: CAIQGAATNTGELFF. The CDR3 DNA is TGTGCCATCCAGGGGGCAGCTACGAACACCGGGGAGCTGTTTTTT.

This clone was detected a few times. A read error may account for a junction end that differs from germline. This sequence joins TRBV7-7 and TRBJ2-5, with D maybe TRBD1 (6 bases). This CDR3 spans 13 amino acids. Germline lookup yields CDR1 SSHAT and CDR2 FNYEAQ (reference sequence). CDR3 protein: CASSYGQQETQYF. DNA of the CDR3: TGTGCTAGCAGCTACGGACAGCAGGAGACCCAGTACTTC.

V gene TRBV6-5 combines with J gene TRBJ1-5; possibly TRBD1 for D (6 bases). CDR1 and CDR2 (germline): MNHEY, SVGAGI. V was clipped by 4 bases and J by 2 bases, with 12 bases between them. This CDR3 has 15 amino acids. CDR3 loop: CASSFTGTGNQPQHF. The CDR3 nucleotides read TGTGCCAGCAGTTTTACAGGGACGGGCAATCAGCCCCAGCATTTT.

In its sample, this clone was seen once. The chain employs TRBV5-1 and TRBJ1-2; no clear D gene. Looked up from germline, CDR1 is SGHRS and CDR2 is YFSETQ. Trimming took off 4 bases at V and 6 bases at J, with 13 bases between the two ends. This CDR3 region has 13 residues. The CDR3 loop reads CASSPGTVNGYTF. DNA of the CDR3: TGCGCCAGCAGCCCGGGAACAGTTAATGGCTACACCTTC. The full variable domain, in which reference TRBV5-1 and TRBJ1-2 provide the parts outside the CDR3, is KAGVTQTPRYLIKTRGQQVTLSCSPISGHRSVSWYQQTPGQGLQFLFEYFSETQRNKGNFPGRFSGRQFSNSRSEMNVSTLELGDSALYLCASSPGTVNGYTFGSGTRLTVV.